This T cell receptor beta chain was identified in a study of cytomegalovirus exposure and HLA in healthy donors (TCRdb year 2017). In terms of the full investigation: An earlier analysis of roughly 610 of the donors reported 276 Gb of sequence data and 95 million to 120 million unique TCR beta sequences obtained from around 170 million T cells. The study used immunosequencing to profile the T cell repertoires of under 700 subjects and linked those repertoires to cytomegalovirus serostatus. The number of typed donors differed by locus: about 620-630 for A, B, C, DRB1 and DQB1; 500 to 550 for DQA1; approximately 600 for DPA1; and approximately 450 for DPB1. All discovery cohort repertoires had been generated on a single sequencing platform. The study combined high-throughput TCR immunosequencing, statistical association of individual TCRs with disease status, and machine learning to predict cytomegalovirus infection status. The study was designed to test whether signatures of past pathogen exposure could be identified by cataloging public T cell receptors. Genome-wide SNP genotypes for about 65% of the 666 donors were used in a later genetic analysis, which treated that subset as a discovery cohort. About five DR-DQ haplotypes were treated as single units for association and clustering because of strong linkage in the cohort. To decide whether each TCR beta V gene segment behaved as functional or pseudogenic, an earlier analysis of fewer than 750 of the donors relied on high-throughput TCR beta sequencing. The genetic ancestry cluster associated with self-reported Caucasian donors included approximately 85% of the approximately 410 genotyped donors. Class I and class II HLA loci were covered by the typing at four-digit resolution. On average, roughly 240,000 unique TCR beta nucleotide sequences were sequenced per donor among fewer than 500 genotyped donors of the cohort, with roughly a sixth of those sequences being non-productive. Alongside the repertoire data, information on donor age, sex, ethnicity and CMV serostatus was compiled. Approximately 300 gigabases of sequencing data and 75 million to 85 million unique TCR sequences made up an early release that covered nearly 650 HLA-typed donors. In addition to the first cohort of around 670 subjects, a separate validation cohort of 100 to 150 different subjects was used. The later analysis used no new phenotypic data to find candidate immune exposures, relying instead on TCR beta sequences and their occurrence across donors. To study patterns of TCR occurrence, a later analysis re-analyzed previously published TCR beta repertoires from several hundred donors and added high-resolution HLA genotyping. The full study reports these points: The 87-base-pair reads could not distinguish some IMGT-functional V segments, including TRBV6-2 and TRBV6-3, so those segments were excluded. In this cohort, only TCR beta chains were sequenced, and detectable features were limited by the absence of alpha or paired-chain data. A total of 164 TCR beta chains were listed by the study as associated with cytomegalovirus. Assigning TCR associations to individual alleles was difficult when HLA alleles, especially DR and DQ, strongly co-occurred. A further reported finding was that TCR beta sequences accurately predicted the HLA-A and HLA-B alleles for most subjects in the first cohort. Sequencing depth was assumed to be roughly uniform across donors in the presence/absence analyses, though that assumption may not hold. The authors suggested that the approach could potentially be generalized to other disease states and immunological phenotypes. An earlier analysis of approximately 540 of the donors showed that most TCR beta V segments appeared in productive rearrangements either about 87% or about 30% of the time, which broadly matched IMGT annotations. In a later genetic analysis, fewer N-insertions in productive TCRs were reported among donors in an Asian-associated ancestry cluster than the 666-donor mean. In a later analysis, HLA-associated TCR beta chains were found to be more clonally expanded and to have lower generation probabilities than equally common non-associated chains. A few of the identified cytomegalovirus-associated TCR beta chains were confirmed in vitro to be specific for cytomegalovirus antigens. CMV serostatus was the only immune exposure information available for the cohort. Because HLA typing was unavailable for some donors at each locus, only the typed subset was used in association tests. Several of the top co-occurrence clusters appeared to be linked to parvovirus B19, influenza, CMV and Epstein-Barr virus, according to a later analysis. Most TCR sequences were seen in very few donors, while some public TCRs were found in many individuals. A later analysis found that most CMV-associated TCR beta chains appeared HLA-restricted, with HLA associations seemingly driven largely by CMV exposure. At a false discovery rate of 0.05, a later analysis linked some 18,000 TCR beta sequences to specific HLA alleles. Correlated functional status among segregating V segments might reflect linkage disequilibrium, but an unknown experimental factor could not be ruled out. The earlier analysis of around 600 of the donors excluded approximately 15 rarely observed V segments, including chromosome 9 orphons, because counts were too low. In a later analysis, TCR association rates were found to vary across HLA loci, with the most associated TCRs seen for DRB1 alleles and the fewest for HLA-C alleles. The classifier was reported to diagnose cytomegalovirus status with high specificity and sensitivity in both the original cohort and the validation cohort. A cluster of highly shared sequence variants was judged likely to be a technical artifact of the sequencing pipeline. V-gene and J-gene trimming of TCR beta chains was associated with a missense DCLRE1C variant in a later genetic analysis, and the association was replicated in an independent cohort.

The germline V gene gives CDR1 as SQVTM and CDR2 as ANQGSEA. From the cysteine through the phenylalanine, the CDR3 covers 16 amino acids. The kept DNA is CDR3 alone, 48 bases in frame from the first base. Library prep was done by the immunoSEQ multiplex PCR assay. For the multiplex PCR, a mixture combining 60 forward primers for TCR Vbeta segments and 13 reverse primers for TCR Jbeta segments was used. Amplification of the CDR3 region of rearranged TCR beta genes was performed with a multiplex PCR assay on genomic DNA. The amplified TCR beta libraries were sequenced on the Illumina HiSeq System as 87-base-pair reads. The original pipeline was this. A later analysis tallied about 77 million unique TCR beta chains across the 600 to 700 repertoires, and around 12 million of those chains were shared by two or more donors. Raw reads were error-corrected and collapsed into unique sequences with a nearest-neighbor algorithm that merged closely related sequences to remove PCR and sequencing errors. To assign V, D and J gene segments, CDR3 sequences were aligned to IMGT reference sequences. For a sequence to be retained, at least a six-nucleotide match to both a V gene segment and a J gene segment was required. Rearrangements were classified as productive when the CDR3 lacked stop codons and remained in frame with V and J, and all other rearrangements were classified as non-productive. CDR3 was defined by IMGT convention, running from the second conserved V-encoded cysteine to the conserved J-encoded phenylalanine. In an earlier analysis of around 640 of the donors, sequences lacking an unambiguous match to a single V gene segment were excluded. In an earlier analysis of approximately 550 of the donors, V segments were called functional above 56.7% productive rearrangements and were called segregating when the between-donor standard deviation exceeded 5%. A statistical classification framework was developed to diagnose cytomegalovirus status using the catalog of TCR beta chain sequences. In a later analysis, V and J genes were assigned by comparing TCR nucleotide sequences against IMGT/GENE-DB human TR gene sequences. The TCRdist pipeline was used in a later analysis to assign CDR3 sequences and most-parsimonious VDJ recombination scenarios. In a later analysis, each TCR beta chain was defined by its CDR3 amino acid sequence together with its V-gene family, and reads lacking a unique V-gene family were excluded. To address suspected cross-contamination and a sequencing artifact, a later analysis removed roughly 580 highly shared, low-generation-probability nucleotide sequences. In a later analysis, a clonal expansion index for each public chain was calculated from normalized within-repertoire ranks of inferred template counts. In a later analysis, generation probabilities were computed using a VDJ recombination model fitted to out-of-frame rearrangements, and the results were checked against IGoR. A later analysis scored TCR-TCR, TCR-HLA and TCR-CMV co-occurrence with hypergeometric tests, applying a repertoire-size bias correction to TCR pairs. A later analysis estimated false discovery rates by permuting HLA or CMV assignments 20 times. In a later analysis, co-occurring TCRs were grouped using DBSCAN, with TCRdist sequence similarity added in when clustering inside HLA-allele-positive subsets. Repertoires with fewer than 30,000 or more than 120,000 public chains were left out of co-occurrence clustering, as were four to six repertoires with anomalous nucleotide sharing. This is the immuneACCESS table as TCRdb keeps it, with only in-frame sequences that have V and J called. A part of the clones is gone; compared with another copy, unresolved V genes explain less than half, and the rest is unexplained. The V and J calls and clone size were taken over from that table, and D and trimming were inferred from the DNA. The table kept for this sample lists approximately 80,000 clones. The ten largest clones take up around 1.2% of the sample.

In total, around 600 healthy bone marrow donors made up the cohort. At the time of sampling, every cohort member was nominally healthy, though immune exposures that went unrecorded were likely present. The donor tested CMV seronegative, placing the donor among the approximately 360 seronegative members of the cohort. A peripheral blood sample was provided by each donor, and peripheral blood mononuclear cells were used for TCR beta sequencing. The Qiagen DNeasy Blood Extraction Kit was used to extract genomic DNA from the blood cell samples. Comment on this clone: What this receptor recognizes is not known. An end of the junction differs from the germline gene, which may be a read error.

The TCR sequence derives from a woman in her twenties or thirties in good health and CMV-seronegative. The sequence joins TRBV29-1 to TRBJ2-3, with TRBD1 perhaps the D gene, on 6 matching bases. The specimen was PBMCs. CDR3 region: CSVVGTVTGTTDKQYF. The DNA is as follows: TGCAGCGTTGTAGGTACCGTTACAGGGACCACAGATAAGCAGTATTTT.